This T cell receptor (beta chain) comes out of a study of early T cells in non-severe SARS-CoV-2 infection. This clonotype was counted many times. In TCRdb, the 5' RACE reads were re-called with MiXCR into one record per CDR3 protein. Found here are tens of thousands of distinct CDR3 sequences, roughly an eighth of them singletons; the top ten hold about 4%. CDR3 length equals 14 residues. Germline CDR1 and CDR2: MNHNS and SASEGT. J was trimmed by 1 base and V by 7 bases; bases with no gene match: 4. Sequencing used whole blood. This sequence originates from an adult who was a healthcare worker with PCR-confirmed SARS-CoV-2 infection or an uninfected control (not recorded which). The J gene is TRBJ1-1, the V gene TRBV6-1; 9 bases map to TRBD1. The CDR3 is CASKPGQGNTEAFF. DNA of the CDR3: TGTGCCAGCAAGCCGGGACAGGGGAACACTGAAGCTTTCTTT.